Following are 30 T cell receptor beta chains from one sample sequenced in a study of blood T cell repertoires in COVID-19. The protocol was immunoSEQ multiplex PCR, while the TCRdb copy is restricted to in-frame clones and leaves out a portion. Among some 130,000 clones listed, 90% were seen once. The sample consisted of peripheral blood. These receptor sequences come from a man between 45 and 60 years old with active COVID-19.

This chain connects TRBV4-1 to TRBJ1-4; TRBD1 agrees at 10 bases. The CDR3 consists of 14 residues. The J segment lost 6 bases and the V segment lost 11 bases, leaving 9 bases of the junction unmatched. The V gene's germline CDR1 is MGHRA and CDR2 YSYEKL. The CDR3 DNA sequence: TGCGCCCCCAGCCGACAGGGGGCTTATGAAAAACTGTTTTTT. It encodes CAPSRQGAYEKLFF.

For the CDR3, the DNA is TGTGCCAGCAGCCCCGAGGCGGCTAATGAAAAACTGTTTTTT. Residues: CASSPEAANEKLFF. This chain joins TRBV11-2 and TRBJ1-4; D gene ambiguous. The CDR3 totals 14 residues. Germline V gives CDR1 SGHAT, CDR2 FQNNGV. V was cut by 5 bases and J by 3 bases, with 10 bases left in between.

The rearrangement uses TRBV6-6 and TRBJ2-7; maybe TRBD1 (6 bases). V was cut by 2 bases and J by 3 bases, with 8 bases left in between. Germline CDR1 and CDR2: MNHNY and SVGAGI (reference sequence). This CDR3 region has 13 residues. This chain's CDR3 is CASSYGGSYEQYF. The CDR3 DNA reads as TGTGCCAGCAGTTACGGGGGCAGCTACGAGCAGTACTTC.

This clone was detected only a few times. The chain couples TRBV2 to TRBJ2-1, with 7 bases fitting TRBD2. Germline CDR1 is SNHLY and CDR2 is FYNNEI. With V trimmed by 11 bases and J by 0 bases, 4 bases remained unmatched. This CDR3 is built from 13 residues. This CDR3 is CAGTSASYNEQFF. The CDR3 DNA sequence: TGTGCCGGTACTAGCGCCTCCTACAATGAGCAGTTCTTC.

The gene calls are TRBV15 and TRBJ2-7, with TRBD1 as a possible D gene (5 bases). The CDR3 has 13 residues. V lost 6 bases and J lost 5, with 14 bases in between. The germline gives CDR1 LNHNV, CDR2 YYDKDF (reference sequence). The CDR3 protein is CATSLRGRDEQYF. CDR3 bases: TGTGCCACCAGTTTAAGGGGCAGGGACGAGCAGTACTTC.

This chain's CDR3 is CASRPRGPNTGELFF. In DNA form, the CDR3 reads TGTGCCAGCAGGCCCAGGGGCCCGAACACCGGGGAGCTGTTTTTT. The V gene is TRBV6-5, the J gene TRBJ2-2; perhaps TRBD1 as D (6 bases). With 6 bases removed from V and 0 bases from J, the gap between germline ends came to 11 bases. The CDR3 length is 15 residues. Germline lookup yields CDR1 MNHEY and CDR2 SVGAGI.

The V gene is TRBV29-1, the J gene TRBJ1-1; 7 bases align to TRBD1. The V and J ends lost 8 bases and 3 bases, in that order; junction bases with no gene match: 15. The CDR3 spans 15 residues. Germline values: CDR1 SQVTM, CDR2 ANQGSEA. CDR3 DNA sequence: TGCAGCTTCCGGGACAGCCTCATCAGGGACACTGAAGCTTTCTTT. This gives the protein CSFRDSLIRDTEAFF.

The J gene is TRBJ1-2, the V gene TRBV28, with 7 bases matching TRBD1. The CDR3 is made up of 13 amino acids. V dropped 6 bases and J dropped 6; count of bases not matched to a gene: 7. Germline V lookup: CDR1 MDHEN, CDR2 SYDVKM. CDR3: CASSRQGAHGYTF. CDR3 in DNA: TGTGCCAGCAGCCGACAGGGCGCTCATGGCTACACCTTC.

This clone was found once. The V and J genes are TRBV5-4 and TRBJ1-5; 11 bases agree with TRBD1. Germline lookup yields CDR1 SGHNT and CDR2 YYREEE (reference sequence). Trimming at V came to 4 bases and at J to 6 bases, leaving 6 bases not matched to a gene. The CDR3 runs to 15 residues. The CDR3 DNA follows: TGTGCCAGCAGCCAGGACAGGGGGCAGGTTCAGCCCCAGCATTTT. Protein: CASSQDRGQVQPQHF.

The chain carries TRBV19 and TRBJ1-1; D gene unclear. The germline gives CDR1 LNHDA, CDR2 SQIVND (reference sequence). The CDR3 has 14 amino acids. The ends were cut back, 6 bases at V and 2 bases at J, with 13 bases in the middle. CDR3 nucleotides: TGTGCCAGTAGAATAATCAGCGGAAACACTGAAGCTTTCTTT. Amino acids: CASRIISGNTEAFF.

This rearrangement joins TRBV18 to TRBJ2-3; 7 bases map to TRBD2. CDR1 is KGHSH, CDR2 LQKENI, per germline. CDR3 length: 17 amino acids. The V gene end was trimmed by 2 bases and the J gene end by 6 bases; junction bases not matched to a gene: 14. For the CDR3, the DNA is TGTGCCAGCTCACCATCTGCTCTAGCGGTTGGTGGCGATACGCAGTATTTT. The encoded protein is CASSPSALAVGGDTQYF.

The V and J genes are TRBV2 and TRBJ2-5, with 9 positions matching TRBD1. The CDR3 has 17 amino acids. Germline trimming cut 0 bases from V and 6 bases from J; bases unmatched to any gene: 11. Germline lookup yields CDR1 SNHLY and CDR2 FYNNEI. CDR3 loop: CASSEALGLQGAKTQYF. The CDR3 DNA sequence: TGTGCCAGCAGTGAAGCGCTAGGGCTACAGGGGGCAAAGACCCAGTACTTC.

This clone was seen once. The V gene is TRBV29-1, the J gene TRBJ1-1; D gene uncertain. This CDR3 is 13 amino acids long. Trimming took 4 bases from V and 4 from J, leaving 13 bases between them. Germline-derived CDR1 and CDR2 are SQVTM and ANQGSEA. CDR3 bases: TGCAGCGTTGTAATGGGGAGTGTCACTGAAGCTTTCTTT. Its translation is CSVVMGSVTEAFF.

The V and J genes are TRBV7-9 and TRBJ2-5, with 13 bases aligning to TRBD2. The V gene's germline CDR1 is SEHNR and CDR2 FQNEAQ (reference sequence). The CDR3 length is 15 residues. With V trimmed by 8 bases and J by 5 bases, 8 bases remained unmatched. Written as DNA, the CDR3 is TGTGCCAGCGGACGACTAGCGGGAGGCATGGAGACCCAGTACTTC. It is translated as CASGRLAGGMETQYF.

V usage is TRBV25-1 and J usage is TRBJ1-2, with 7 bases lining up with TRBD1. The CDR3 totals 13 residues. The germline V gene has CDR1 MGHDK and CDR2 SYGVNS. The V and J ends lost 6 bases and 5 bases, in that order; junction bases with no gene match: 6. The CDR3 here is CASRGGDLYGYTF. The CDR3, as DNA: TGTGCCAGCAGAGGGGGCGACCTTTATGGCTACACCTTC.

The chain couples TRBV4-2 to TRBJ2-2; TRBD1 matches at 7 bases. The V gene end was trimmed by 4 bases and the J gene end by 4 bases; junction bases not matched to a gene: 3. Germline-derived CDR1 and CDR2 are LGHNA and YNFKEQ. This CDR3 has 14 residues. CDR3 sequence reads: CASSRGGITGELFF. CDR3 coding DNA: TGTGCCAGCAGCCGAGGGGGCATCACCGGGGAGCTGTTTTTT.

This clone was counted only a few times. The chain couples TRBV11-2 to TRBJ2-2, with 13 bases fitting TRBD2. This CDR3 is built from 15 residues. The V gene end was trimmed by 5 bases and the J gene end by 6 bases; junction bases not matched to a gene: 3. Germline V CDR1 and CDR2: SGHAT, FQNNGV. The DNA for the CDR3 is TGTGCCAGCAGCGGGACTAGCGGGACGTCCGGGGAGCTGTTTTTT. Protein sequence: CASSGTSGTSGELFF.

The genes are TRBV5-4 and TRBJ1-6; 10 bases are a match to TRBD1. The CDR3 runs 14 residues. Germline CDR1 and CDR2: SGHNT and YYREEE (reference sequence). Trimming at V came to 4 bases and at J to 10 bases, leaving 5 bases not matched to a gene. CDR3 bases: TGTGCCAGCAGCGGGGGACAGGGGCAGTCACCCCTCCACTTT. It encodes CASSGGQGQSPLHF.

The DNA of the CDR3 is TGTGCCAGCTCACCCCGCGCGGGAGGCACCGGGGAGCTGTTTTTT. Its protein is CASSPRAGGTGELFF. The chain combines TRBV18 with TRBJ2-2, with 8 bases identical to TRBD2. The CDR3 contains 15 residues. The germline V gene has CDR1 KGHSH and CDR2 LQKENI. Germline trimming cut 3 bases from V and 4 bases from J; bases unmatched to any gene: 4.

The genes are TRBV5-8 and TRBJ2-7, with TRBD2 matching over 9 bases. The CDR3 runs 14 residues. Germline V gene sequence: CDR1 SGHTS, CDR2 YDEGEE. V trimming: 2 bases; J trimming: 5 bases; junction bases outside the gene matches: 5. The CDR3 spells CASSFSGSLNEQYV. The DNA for the CDR3 is TGTGCCAGCAGCTTTAGCGGGAGTCTCAACGAGCAGTACGTC.

This rearrangement joins TRBV7-9 to TRBJ1-6, with D possibly TRBD1 on 5 matching bases. The CDR3 length is 12 residues. Germline loops: CDR1 SEHNR, CDR2 FQNEAQ (reference sequence). V dropped 2 bases and J dropped 9 bases, with 5 bases sitting between them. The CDR3 region is CASSLTGSPLHF. CDR3 nucleotides: TGTGCCAGCAGCTTAACAGGTTCACCCCTCCACTTT.

The rearrangement links TRBV5-1 to TRBJ2-3; D perhaps matches TRBD1 (6 bases). The germline V gene encodes CDR1 SGHRS and CDR2 YFSETQ. Trimming removed 1 base from V and 0 bases from J, with 9 bases in between. The CDR3 consists of 15 residues. Written as DNA, the CDR3 is TGCGCCAGCAGCTTGAGGGGGTTTAGCACAGATACGCAGTATTTT. Residues: CASSLRGFSTDTQYF.

This rearrangement joins TRBV28 to TRBJ2-1; D remains unclear. This CDR3 comprises 14 residues. V lost 3 bases to trimming and J lost 7 bases, with 13 bases between them. The germline CDR1 and CDR2 sequences are MDHEN and SYDVKM. The CDR3 is CASSFVAHSNEQFF. CDR3 coding DNA: TGTGCCAGCAGTTTCGTAGCCCATAGTAATGAGCAGTTCTTC. Complete variable domain (other parts from reference TRBV28 and TRBJ2-1): DVKVTQSSRYLVKRTGEKVFLECVQDMDHENMFWYRQDPGLGLRLIYFSYDVKMKEKGDIPEGYSVSREKKERFSLILESASTNQTSMYLCASSFVAHSNEQFFGPGTRLTVL.

The chain combines TRBV19 with TRBJ2-3; the match to TRBD2 covers 7 bases. Germline V gene data show CDR1 as LNHDA and CDR2 as SQIVND (reference sequence). The ends lost 3 bases at V and 5 bases at J; junction bases unmatched: 5. The CDR3 has 14 residues. CDR3 residues: CASSIGAGVDTQYF. Here the CDR3 DNA reads TGTGCCAGTAGTATCGGGGCGGGAGTAGATACGCAGTATTTT.

This clone was observed a few times. The rearrangement uses TRBV2 and TRBJ1-1; possibly TRBD1 for D (6 bases). Germline CDR1 SNHLY, CDR2 FYNNEI. The CDR3 is 16 residues long. Trimming took 6 bases from V and 0 from J, leaving 17 bases between them. This chain's CDR3 is CASRQRGWLMNTEAFF. The CDR3 coding sequence is TGTGCCAGCAGACAGAGGGGGTGGCTAATGAACACTGAAGCTTTCTTT.

V usage is TRBV7-9 and J usage is TRBJ2-3; D might be TRBD2 (7 bases). The CDR3 totals 16 residues. CDR1 SEHNR and CDR2 FQNEAQ come from the germline V gene (reference sequence). V was shortened by 5 bases and J by 6 bases, with 21 bases between the two germline ends. The CDR3 DNA reads as TGTGCCAGCAGCGGCCGGGGGGCCCGACCAGGGGATACGCAGTATTTT. The encoded protein is CASSGRGARPGDTQYF.

The chain employs TRBV6-5 and TRBJ2-7; 7 bases align to TRBD1. Germline CDR1 reads MNHEY; CDR2 reads SVGAGI. V was pared by 5 bases and J by 0 bases, with 7 bases of the junction left unmatched. This CDR3 is 15 amino acids long. Written as DNA, the CDR3 is TGTGCCAGCAGTCCCCCCGGACAGGACTCCTACGAGCAGTACTTC. Its translation is CASSPPGQDSYEQYF.

This CDR3 is CASTLDSNYGYTF. In nucleotides, the CDR3 is TGTGCCAGCACCCTAGACTCCAACTATGGCTACACCTTC. The V gene is TRBV7-8, the J gene TRBJ1-2; D unclear. Germline V CDR1 and CDR2: SGHVS, FQNEAQ. V lost 7 bases, J lost 2 bases, and 11 bases lay in between. This CDR3 region has 13 residues.

CDR3: CASSEARESNQPQHF. In DNA form, the CDR3 reads TGTGCCAGCAGTGAAGCCAGGGAAAGCAATCAGCCCCAGCATTTT. The genes are TRBV6-1 and TRBJ1-5; D might be TRBD1 (5 bases). Germline-derived CDR1 and CDR2 are MNHNS and SASEGT. The CDR3 has 15 residues. V was cut by 0 bases and J by 1 base, with 7 bases left in between.

The chain joins TRBV2 to TRBJ2-7; 7 nucleotides align to TRBD1. The CDR3 is 14 amino acids. Losses at the gene ends were 2 bases for V and 6 bases for J; bases not matched to a gene: 7. Germline lookup yields CDR1 SNHLY and CDR2 FYNNEI. The CDR3 sequence is CASSERQGPGEQYV. The CDR3 nucleotides are TGTGCCAGCAGTGAACGACAGGGACCGGGCGAGCAGTACGTC.